This T cell receptor beta chain appears in the sequencing data of a study of cytomegalovirus exposure and HLA in healthy donors. Study-wide context: Out of roughly 200 million T cells, an earlier analysis found fewer than 140 million unique TCR beta sequences in total.

Findings and limits, study-wide: Segments of the TCR beta V type were, in most cases, productive about 87% or about 30% of the time in an earlier analysis. There was a cluster of highly shared sequence variants that was likely a sequencing artifact. 87-base-pair reads could not separate some V segments, including TRBV6-2 and TRBV6-3.

As to this clone: Its target is not known.

V trimming: 5 bases; J trimming: 7 bases; junction bases outside the gene matches: 11. The CDR3 is 15 residues long. Germline V gene data show CDR1 as MNHEY and CDR2 as SMNVEV (reference sequence). The PCR used 60 Vbeta and 13 Jbeta primers. The assay was immunoSEQ multiplex PCR, and TCRdb's table has in-frame clones only and misses some. The sample has tens of thousands of clones, roughly 73% seen once. Sequencing was carried out using PBMCs. J is TRBJ1-5 and V is TRBV27, with 7 bases lining up with TRBD1. This clonotype was obtained from a man aged 35 to 55 in good health and CMV-seronegative. The CDR3, as DNA: TGTGCCAGCAGTATCCAACAGGGGTTGGGACAGCCCCAGCATTTT. Encoded protein: CASSIQQGLGQPQHF.